The rows below give T cell receptor beta chains drawn from one sample of a study of tumor and adjacent non-tumor tissue in lung cancer. TCRdb used MiXCR to reprocess the multiplex PCR reads, holding one entry per CDR3 protein. The sample consists of more than 85,000 distinct CDR3 sequences, 62% of them appearing once. Sequenced: distant non-tumor lung tissue. These receptors came from a man in his sixties with non-small cell lung cancer. Each CDR3 is given with its conserved first and last residue. Fields, in order: J gene, clone size, D gene, V gene, CDR3 DNA, CDR3 protein. D genes are given only for firm matches. A row's size may be missing; if present it is once, few, many or a size class.

J: TRBJ2-7; size: once; D: TRBD2; V: TRBV4-1; DNA: TGCGCCAGCAGCCCAGACAGAAGAGGCACACCGGGACTAGCAGAGATCTACGAGCAGTGCTTC; CDR3: CASSPDRRGTPGLAEIYEQCF
J: TRBJ2-2; size: NA; D: NA; V: TRBV7-8; DNA: TGTGCCAACAGTTATAAAACCACCGGGGAGCTGTTTTTT; CDR3: CANSYKTTGELFF
J: TRBJ2-3; size: NA; D: TRBD1; V: TRBV12-3/TRBV12-4; DNA: TGTGCCAGCAGTGGTACAACCCGGACAGGGAGAGATAGGCAGTATTTT; CDR3: CASSGTTRTGRDRQYF
J: TRBJ2-2; size: NA; D: TRBD1; V: TRBV6-2/TRBV6-3; DNA: TGTGCCAGCACGGACAGGCCTTCTACTAGGGAGCTGTTTTTT; CDR3: CASTDRPSTRELFF
J: TRBJ2-1; size: NA; D: NA; V: TRBV6-2/TRBV6-3; DNA: TGTGCCAACAGTCTCAGCAGGAGGTTGTACAATGAGCAGTTCTTC; CDR3: CANSLSRRLYNEQFF
J: TRBJ2-1; size: NA; D: TRBD2; V: TRBV11-1; DNA: TGTGCCAGCAGCTTAAATGTAGGGCGGGGGGTCAGTGAGCAGTTCTTC; CDR3: CASSLNVGRGVSEQFF
J: TRBJ2-7; size: NA; D: TRBD1; V: TRBV6-2/TRBV6-3; DNA: TGTGCCGGCAGAAAAGGACAGGAGGAGGCCTACGAGCAGTACTTC; CDR3: CAGRKGQEEAYEQYF
J: TRBJ2-7; size: NA; D: NA; V: TRBV4-2; DNA: TGTACCAGCAGCTCTCGGGATAGACCCTACGAGCAGTACTTC; CDR3: CTSSSRDRPYEQYF
J: TRBJ1-2; size: NA; D: NA; V: TRBV10-3; DNA: TGTGCCATCAAGGGGAACTATGGCTACACATTC; CDR3: CAIKGNYGYTF
J: TRBJ2-5; size: many; D: NA; V: TRBV5-8; DNA: TGTGCCAGCAGCACCCAGGACTCAGCTGAGACCCAGTACTTC; CDR3: CASSTQDSAETQYF
J: TRBJ1-3; size: NA; D: NA; V: TRBV28; DNA: TGTGCCACCTCCTGGGGTATGGGCTCTGGAAACACCATATATTTT; CDR3: CATSWGMGSGNTIYF
J: TRBJ2-2; size: NA; D: TRBD2; V: TRBV5-6; DNA: TGTGCCAGCAGCAAGGGACTAGCGGGGGCTAACACCCGGGAGCTGTTTTTT; CDR3: CASSKGLAGANTRELFF
J: TRBJ1-1; size: NA; D: NA; V: TRBV12-3/TRBV12-4; DNA: TGTGTCAGCAGCCCGGGAGACACTGAAGCTTTCTTT; CDR3: CVSSPGDTEAFF
J: TRBJ2-6; size: NA; D: NA; V: TRBV6-5; DNA: TGTGCCAGCAGTTACGTAGAGGGAGTGTCTGGGGCCAACGTCCTGACTTTC; CDR3: CASSYVEGVSGANVLTF